The TCR beta chain described here comes from a study of regulatory T cells in long-lasting Graves disease. Whole-study findings and limits: Among persistent patients, a larger number of public clonotypes were shared (around 3,000) than among newly diagnosed patients (about 970).

A word on this clonotype: What it binds is not known.

J was trimmed by 7 bases and V by 3 bases; bases with no gene match: 7. Per germline, CDR1 DFQATT and CDR2 SNEGSKA (reference sequence). This CDR3 has 14 amino acids. Through Arm-PCR of CDR3 regions and iRepertoire HTBI primers, TCR beta libraries were built. MiXCR, run by TCRdb on the multiplex PCR reads, gives a single entry per CDR3 protein. The sample has 380,000 or so distinct CDR3 sequences; 16% are singletons. Specified time point: newly diagnosed GD, antithyroid drugs for less than 3 months. The TCR library was made from RNA extracted from PBMCs. Around 9 milliliters of peripheral blood were drawn into EDTA tubes. The same sample was also used in a study of T cells in Graves' hyperthyroidism and ophthalmopathy. That paper adds: An absence of ophthalmopathy progression within 18 months meant stable Graves' hyperthyroidism. Most thyroid-expanded clonotypes above 0.001 were also found in blood.

This sequence joins TRBV20-1 and TRBJ2-2; 8 nucleotides align to TRBD2. This receptor was taken from a woman younger than 35 with Graves disease. The sample here was peripheral blood mononuclear cells (PBMCs), taken at new diagnosis, from a patient treated with antithyroid drugs. CDR3 in amino acids: CSARERERGGELFF. The CDR3 bases are TGCAGTGCTAGGGAGCGGGAGAGGGGCGGGGAGCTGTTTTTT.